Following are 25 T cell receptor beta chains from one sample sequenced in a study of T cell responses to AZD1222 COVID-19 vaccine. Assay used: immunoSEQ multiplex PCR; TCRdb lists only in-frame clones, some missing. The sample has roughly 76,000 clones, more than 70% seen once. The material was peripheral blood, obtained on day 0 of AZD1222 vaccination. The receptors were gathered from an adult in good health.

J is TRBJ1-5 and V is TRBV2; D remains ambiguous. The CDR3 totals 14 residues. The V gene lost 7 bases and the J gene lost 1 base, with 11 bases spanning the gap. CDR1 and CDR2 (germline): SNHLY, FYNNEI. DNA of the CDR3: TGTGCCAGCACTAGGGAGGAGAGCAATCAGCCCCAGCATTTT. It encodes CASTREESNQPQHF.

The gene calls are TRBV5-1 and TRBJ2-4, with D perhaps being TRBD1 or TRBD2 (5 bases each). This CDR3 is built from 17 residues. Trimming left V 0 bases short and J 0 bases short, with 13 bases between. Germline values: CDR1 SGHRS, CDR2 YFSETQ. The CDR3 loop reads CASSLEVRGVAKNIQYF. The CDR3 DNA follows: TGCGCCAGCAGCTTGGAGGTCCGAGGGGTAGCCAAAAACATTCAGTACTTC.

There are a few counts of this clone. The chain joins TRBV4-1 to TRBJ2-1; TRBD2 matches 7 bases. J was trimmed by 8 bases and V by 6 bases; bases with no gene match: 13. Germline values: CDR1 MGHRA, CDR2 YSYEKL. The CDR3 consists of 15 residues. CDR3 DNA: TGCGCCAGCAGGCGGGGGTTCCTCTCTAAGGATGAGCAGTTCTTC. This sequence encodes CASRRGFLSKDEQFF.

In this sample, this clone is medium-sized. The chain uses TRBV5-4 and TRBJ1-1, with D uncertain. V was cut by 2 bases and J by 4 bases, with 15 bases left in between. Germline V lookup: CDR1 SGHNT, CDR2 YYREEE (reference sequence). The CDR3 extends over 15 amino acids. This CDR3 reads CASSFGAGPATEAFF. The CDR3 DNA follows: TGTGCCAGCAGCTTCGGCGCAGGACCTGCCACTGAAGCTTTCTTT.

The rearrangement joins TRBV15 to TRBJ2-5; no definite D call. Trimming cost V 4 bases and J 4 bases, with 4 bases left between them. In germline, CDR1 is LNHNV, CDR2 YYDKDF (reference sequence). The CDR3 runs to 11 residues. Here the CDR3 DNA reads TGTGCCACCAGCAATCGAGAGACCCAGTACTTC. Translation: CATSNRETQYF.

CDR3 DNA: TGTGCCAGCAGCCTGGCAGGGGGCGCGGCTAATGAAAAACTGTTTTTT. This encodes CASSLAGGAANEKLFF. V and J are TRBV21-1 and TRBJ1-4; no check of the table's D call, TRBD1, against the DNA was made. TRBV21-1 is reported as a pseudogene. This CDR3 has 16 amino acids.

This chain links TRBV12-3 or TRBV12-4 with TRBJ1-6; D is ambiguous. The CDR3 covers 13 residues. V shed 2 bases and J shed 5 bases, with 4 bases lying between them. CDR3 sequence: CASSLTDNSPLHF. The CDR3 coding sequence is TGTGCCAGCAGTTTAACAGATAATTCACCCCTCCACTTT.

There are a few counts of this clone. The V gene is TRBV27, the J gene TRBJ1-5; perhaps TRBD1 as D (6 bases). The CDR3 is 18 residues long. Trimming left V 3 bases short and J 2 bases short, with 20 bases between. Germline values: CDR1 MNHEY, CDR2 SMNVEV (reference sequence). The CDR3 nucleotides read TGTGCCAGCAGTTTTAGGGGGGCAGGGTGGGGCGGCAATCAGCCCCAGCATTTT. Its translation: CASSFRGAGWGGNQPQHF.

This chain links TRBV6-5 with TRBJ2-7, with D possibly being TRBD1 (5 bases). The germline V gene encodes CDR1 MNHEY and CDR2 SVGAGI. This CDR3 region has 14 residues. Deletions cut 2 bases from V and 6 bases from J, with 14 bases between. The CDR3 DNA sequence: TGTGCCAGCAGTTACGTTACTCAGGGCGGCGAGCAGTACTTC. This translates into CASSYVTQGGEQYF.

This clone was seen only a few times. This chain links TRBV3-1 (or the pseudogene TRBV3-2) with TRBJ1-1, with a weak D call TRBD1 (5 bases). CDR3 length: 13 residues. Germline values: CDR1 LGHDT, CDR2 YNNKEL (reference sequence). Trimming took off 1 base at V and 7 bases at J, with 10 bases between the two ends. CDR3: CASSQVMGVEAFF. The DNA for the CDR3 is TGTGCCAGCAGCCAAGTAATGGGGGTTGAAGCTTTCTTT.

J is TRBJ2-7 and V is TRBV10-2; D not resolved. V lost 7 bases and J 3 bases, leaving 13 bases between the germline ends. CDR3 length equals 13 residues. Germline V gene data show CDR1 as WSHSY and CDR2 as SAAADI. The CDR3 is CASMGKSGYEQYV. The CDR3 bases are TGCGCCAGCATGGGGAAATCGGGCTACGAGCAGTACGTC.

V is TRBV28 and J is TRBJ1-3; D possibly corresponds to TRBD1 (5 bases). Germline V gives CDR1 MDHEN, CDR2 SYDVKM. This CDR3 is built from 17 residues. Trimming took 8 bases from V and 2 from J, leaving 22 bases between them. The CDR3 DNA is TGTGCCAGCCGCTCCCCTACCGGGGCTGGCCCTGGAAACACCATATATTTT. Its translation is CASRSPTGAGPGNTIYF.

V gene TRBV19 combines with J gene TRBJ2-5; 8 bases match TRBD1. Germline CDR1 is LNHDA and CDR2 is SQIVND (reference sequence). With 4 bases clipped from V and 5 bases from J, the junction kept 6 bases outside the gene matches. The CDR3 contains 14 residues. CDR3 DNA sequence: TGTGCCAGTAGTAAACGACAGGGGCGGGAGACCCAGTACTTC. Protein product: CASSKRQGRETQYF.

The rearrangement links TRBV6-5 to TRBJ1-5; perhaps TRBD1 as D (5 bases). The CDR3 consists of 12 residues. From germline, CDR1 is MNHEY and CDR2 SVGAGI. V lost 6 bases and J lost 7, with 10 bases in between. The CDR3 region has the DNA TGTGCCAGCAGGTCGTCAGGGCAGCCCCAGCATTTT. It specifies CASRSSGQPQHF.

The V call is TRBV28, the J call TRBJ1-1; 9 nucleotides align to TRBD1. The CDR3 is 14 amino acids. Per the germline V gene, CDR1 is MDHEN and CDR2 is SYDVKM. Trimming at V came to 4 bases and at J to 6 bases, leaving 6 bases not matched to a gene. This CDR3 is CASSWATGGPEAFF. For the CDR3, the DNA is TGTGCCAGCAGTTGGGCGACAGGGGGGCCTGAAGCTTTCTTT.

The chain links TRBV19 to TRBJ2-5, with TRBD2 matching 11 bases. The CDR3 length is 14 residues. Germline CDR1 is LNHDA and CDR2 is SQIVND (reference sequence). V shed 6 bases and J 1 base; nucleotides not matched to a gene: 1. CDR3 DNA sequence: TGTGCCAGTAGACTAGCGGGGGCCCAAGAGACCCAGTACTTC. It encodes CASRLAGAQETQYF.

The gene calls are TRBV7-2 and TRBJ1-4, with TRBD1 as a possible D gene (5 bases). The CDR3 loop spans 16 amino acids. The germline V gene encodes CDR1 SGHTA and CDR2 FQGNSA. V lost 4 bases, J lost 6 bases, and 18 bases lay in between. CDR3 nucleotide sequence: TGTGCCAGCAGCTCCCAATCACAGGCGATCCATGAAAAACTGTTTTTT. Protein sequence: CASSSQSQAIHEKLFF.

The chain carries TRBV28 and TRBJ2-1, with unresolved D. The germline V gene has CDR1 MDHEN and CDR2 SYDVKM. The CDR3 sequence is 13 residues long. The ends were cut back, 8 bases at V and 0 bases at J, with 8 bases in the middle. The DNA of the CDR3 is TGTGCCAGCGGGCAAAACTCCTACAATGAGCAGTTCTTC. It encodes CASGQNSYNEQFF.

The chain has TRBV11-2 and TRBJ2-1; 13 nucleotides agree with TRBD2. V trimming: 5 bases; J trimming: 7 bases; junction bases outside the gene matches: 14. The CDR3 has 18 amino acids. Looked up from germline, CDR1 is SGHAT and CDR2 is FQNNGV. CDR3: CASSQTPPLAGGRNEQFF. The CDR3 DNA sequence: TGTGCCAGCAGCCAGACCCCCCCACTAGCGGGAGGGCGGAATGAGCAGTTCTTC.

V and J are TRBV18 and TRBJ1-6; the match to TRBD1 covers 11 bases. Germline V gene lookup returns CDR1 KGHSH and CDR2 LQKENI. V lost 4 bases and J lost 10; bases outside the gene matches: 3. The CDR3 totals 14 residues. CDR3 sequence: CASSLGQGESPLHF. In DNA form, the CDR3 reads TGTGCCAGCTCACTGGGACAGGGGGAATCACCCCTCCACTTT. Filled out from reference TRBV18 and TRBJ1-6, the complete variable domain reads NAGVMQNPRHLVRRRGQEARLRCSPMKGHSHVYWYRQLPEEGLKFMVYLQKENIIDESGMPKERFSAEFPKEGPSILRIQQVVRGDSAAYFCASSLGQGESPLHFGNGTRLTVT.

The chain employs TRBV4-1 and TRBJ1-4; D remains ambiguous. The CDR3 is 15 residues long. Germline-derived CDR1 and CDR2 are MGHRA and YSYEKL. V shed 8 bases and J shed 4 bases, with 17 bases lying between them. The CDR3 DNA is TGCGCCAGCGGCAATAAGAACAGCCTTAATGAAAAACTGTTTTTT. It codes for CASGNKNSLNEKLFF.

The chain joins TRBV11-2 to TRBJ2-7; 7 bases map to TRBD1. The CDR3 is made up of 17 amino acids. Looked up from germline, CDR1 is SGHAT and CDR2 is FQNNGV. V was pared by 8 bases and J by 2 bases, with 18 bases of the junction left unmatched. CDR3 in amino acids: CASAGWGQKKNTYEQYF. The CDR3 DNA sequence: TGTGCCAGCGCAGGTTGGGGACAGAAAAAAAATACCTACGAGCAGTACTTC.

The CDR3 spells CASSSVEGVNVLTF. The CDR3 DNA is TGCGCCAGCAGCTCGGTTGAGGGAGTCAACGTCCTGACTTTC. The V gene is TRBV5-1, the J gene TRBJ2-6, with TRBD2 as a possible D gene (5 bases). This CDR3 is built from 14 residues. V was pared by 3 bases and J by 9 bases, with 13 bases between. CDR1 and CDR2 from the germline V gene are SGHRS and YFSETQ.

The count of this clone is one. The gene calls are TRBV7-9 and TRBJ1-6; 12 nucleotides line up with TRBD1. Germline values: CDR1 SEHNR, CDR2 FQNEAQ (reference sequence). This CDR3 contains 18 residues. V was clipped by 5 bases and J by 10 bases; unmatched bases: 15. Written as DNA, the CDR3 is TGTGCCAGCAGCCGGAAGGGTACCGGGACAGGGGGCGGCTCACCCCTCCACTTT. Residues: CASSRKGTGTGGGSPLHF. Based on the CDR3 plus reference TRBV7-9 and TRBJ1-6, the full variable domain is DTGVSQNPRHKITKRGQNVTFRCDPISEHNRLYWYRQTLGQGPEFLTYFQNEAQLEKSRLLSDRFSAERPKGSFSTLEIQRTEQGDSAMYLCASSRKGTGTGGGSPLHFGNGTRLTVT.

The chain links TRBV11-2 to TRBJ2-5; D is uncertain. Between the trimmed V and J ends, which lost 1 base and 1 base, there was a span of 7 bases. The germline gives CDR1 SGHAT, CDR2 FQNNGV. The CDR3 sequence is 14 residues long. CDR3 sequence: CASSLGRTQETQYF. CDR3 nucleotides: TGTGCCAGCAGCTTAGGAAGAACCCAAGAGACCCAGTACTTC.